A single sample is the source of the 18 T cell receptor beta chains below, sequenced in a study of blood T cell repertoires in COVID-19. The protocol was immunoSEQ multiplex PCR, while the TCRdb copy is restricted to in-frame clones and leaves out a portion. The table has over 150,000 clones, more than 70% seen once; the top ten hold 5.5% to 8%. Material: peripheral blood. The receptor set was obtained from a man aged 50 to 59 with active or convalescent COVID-19.

The rearrangement links TRBV10-3 to TRBJ2-2; 13 bases map to TRBD2. CDR1 and CDR2 from the germline V gene are ENHRY and SYGVKD. The CDR3 has 18 residues. The ends lost 7 bases at V and 3 bases at J; junction bases unmatched: 11. This CDR3 reads CAIKGLAGPPRDTGELFF. Here the CDR3 DNA reads TGTGCCATCAAGGGACTAGCGGGGCCCCCTAGAGACACCGGGGAGCTGTTTTTT.

The V gene is TRBV20-1, the J gene TRBJ1-2, with D unresolved. V was pared by 3 bases and J by 12 bases, with 11 bases between. Germline V gene sequence: CDR1 DFQATT, CDR2 SNEGSKA (reference sequence). The CDR3 contains 10 residues. The CDR3 spells CSASHSLHTF. The CDR3 bases are TGCAGTGCTAGTCACAGTCTACACACCTTC.

The V call is TRBV20-1, the J call TRBJ2-5; TRBD2 is a possible D gene (5 bases). CDR1 is DFQATT and CDR2 is SNEGSKA in the germline V gene (reference sequence). CDR3 length: 10 residues. V dropped 6 bases and J dropped 3 bases, with 5 bases sitting between them. The chain's CDR3 is CSAREETQYF. The CDR3 nucleotides are TGCAGTGCGAGGGAAGAGACCCAGTACTTC.

With regard to this clone: Additional DNA sequences in this sample encode the identical CDR3. The chain recombines TRBV5-4 with TRBJ2-6; D is unresolved. The V and J ends lost 0 bases and 0 bases respectively, with 4 bases between them. Germline lookup yields CDR1 SGHNT and CDR2 YYREEE (reference sequence). The CDR3 contains 15 residues. The CDR3 reads CASSLDSSGANVLTF. The CDR3 nucleotides read TGTGCCAGCAGCTTGGATAGCTCTGGGGCCAACGTCCTGACTTTC.

The CDR3 nucleotides are TGTGCCAGCAGCCAAGGATTGGAGGAAACCTACGAGCAGTACTTC. Amino acids: CASSQGLEETYEQYF. This sequence joins TRBV3-1 (or the pseudogene TRBV3-2) and TRBJ2-7; D might be TRBD2 (5 bases). The germline V gene encodes CDR1 LGHDT and CDR2 YNNKEL (reference sequence). Trimming cost V 1 base and J 2 bases, with 12 bases left between them. This CDR3 is 15 amino acids long.

The chain combines TRBV7-3 with TRBJ2-1, with 9 bases lining up with TRBD2. CDR1 is SGHTA and CDR2 is FQGTGA in the germline V gene. Losses at the gene ends were 3 bases for V and 3 bases for J; bases not matched to a gene: 3. CDR3 length equals 15 residues. This CDR3 reads CASSLPLAGYNEQFF. The CDR3 coding sequence is TGTGCCAGCAGCTTGCCACTAGCGGGCTACAATGAGCAGTTCTTC.

The chain combines TRBV12-5 with TRBJ1-1; tentatively, D is TRBD1 (5 bases). Trimming stripped 3 bases from V and 5 bases from J, with 10 bases between. The CDR3 extends over 13 amino acids. Germline CDR1 LGHNT, CDR2 FRNRAP. The CDR3 DNA sequence: TGTGCTAGTGGTTTCGCAGGGCGGACTGAAGCTTTCTTT. This encodes CASGFAGRTEAFF.

The genes are TRBV12-5 and TRBJ2-2; D gene uncertain. The germline CDR1 and CDR2 sequences are LGHNT and FRNRAP. Trimming left V 2 bases short and J 5 bases short, with 6 bases between. This CDR3 contains 13 residues. The CDR3 spells CASGLPPTGELFF. CDR3 in DNA: TGTGCTAGTGGTTTGCCTCCGACCGGGGAGCTGTTTTTT.

J is TRBJ2-7 and V is TRBV18, with 8 bases identical to TRBD1. Trimming took 5 bases from V and 5 from J; bases not matched to a gene: 5. The CDR3 is 13 residues long. The V gene's germline CDR1 is KGHSH and CDR2 LQKENI. CDR3 residues: CASSKDRVNEQYF. The DNA of the CDR3 is TGTGCCAGCTCAAAGGACAGGGTGAACGAGCAGTACTTC.

This chain uses TRBV7-8 with TRBJ2-7, with TRBD2 matching over 9 bases. V was pared by 0 bases and J by 2 bases, with 2 bases of the junction left unmatched. In germline, CDR1 is SGHVS, CDR2 FQNEAQ. CDR3 length equals 15 residues. Here the CDR3 reads CASSLASGRTYEQYF. The CDR3 coding sequence is TGTGCCAGCAGCTTAGCCAGCGGGAGGACCTACGAGCAGTACTTC.

The V and J genes are TRBV24-1 and TRBJ2-1; 10 bases agree with TRBD2. The ends lost 0 bases at V and 8 bases at J; junction bases unmatched: 9. CDR3 length equals 17 residues. Germline lookup yields CDR1 KGHDR and CDR2 SFDVKD. The CDR3 nucleotides read TGTGCCACCAGTGATTTGGCTAGCGGGGGTATCGTGGATGAGCAGTTCTTC. This encodes CATSDLASGGIVDEQFF.

The J gene is TRBJ2-2, the V gene TRBV2; no clear D gene. Per the germline V gene, CDR1 is SNHLY and CDR2 is FYNNEI. The CDR3 extends over 14 amino acids. V lost 8 bases, J lost 4 bases, and 14 bases lay in between. CDR3 sequence (DNA): TGTGCCAGCCAGAAGGAGTTAGTCACCGGGGAGCTGTTTTTT. This codes for CASQKELVTGELFF.

The V gene is TRBV19, the J gene TRBJ1-2, with D maybe TRBD1 (5 bases). V was shortened by 7 bases and J by 7 bases, with 10 bases between the two germline ends. This CDR3 is 11 amino acids long. The germline CDR1 and CDR2 sequences are LNHDA and SQIVND (reference sequence). For the CDR3, the DNA is TGTGCCAGTACAGGGCTTCCTGGCTACACCTTC. This codes for CASTGLPGYTF.

This rearrangement joins TRBV2 to TRBJ1-1; 9 positions match TRBD1. Germline CDR1 SNHLY, CDR2 FYNNEI. This CDR3 comprises 15 residues. V shed 6 bases, J shed 1 base, and the junction held 6 bases outside the gene matches. The CDR3 protein is CASREQGAANTEAFF. For the CDR3, the DNA is TGTGCCAGCAGAGAACAGGGGGCGGCGAACACTGAAGCTTTCTTT.

This chain links TRBV6-2 or TRBV6-3 with TRBJ1-2; D gene unclear. Germline loops: CDR1 MNHEY, CDR2 SVGEGT. This CDR3 contains 12 residues. V lost 6 bases, J lost 8 bases, and 13 bases lay in between. The CDR3 region is CASSRRGDGYTF. CDR3 in DNA: TGTGCCAGCAGCCGACGGGGTGACGGCTACACCTTC.

The sample holds a few counts of this clone. The V call is TRBV25-1, the J call TRBJ2-7, with 10 bases identical to TRBD2. The CDR3 is made up of 15 amino acids. After removal of 10 bases from V and 4 bases from J, the junction contained 13 bases not matched to a gene. CDR1 MGHDK and CDR2 SYGVNS come from the germline V gene. The CDR3: CATSALGSGRYEQYF. CDR3 bases: TGTGCCACCTCCGCCCTCGGTAGCGGGAGGTACGAGCAGTACTTC.

This sequence joins TRBV7-3 and TRBJ2-3; D is perhaps TRBD1 (5 bases). In germline, CDR1 is SGHTA, CDR2 FQGTGA. This CDR3 has 14 residues. The V gene lost 2 bases and the J gene lost 2 bases, with 8 bases spanning the gap. The CDR3 DNA is TGTGCCAGCAGCTTATTGGGGCCCACAGATACGCAGTATTTT. Protein sequence: CASSLLGPTDTQYF. The variable domain in full, completed from reference TRBV7-3 and TRBJ2-3, reads GAGVSQTPSNKVTEKGKYVELRCDPISGHTALYWYRQSLGQGPEFLIYFQGTGAADDSGLPNDRFFAVRPEGSVSTLKIQRTERGDSAVYLCASSLLGPTDTQYFGPGTRLTVL.

The rearrangement joins TRBV7-2 to TRBJ2-7; TRBD1 is a possible D gene (6 bases). Germline lookup yields CDR1 SGHTA and CDR2 FQGNSA. Trimming cost V 7 bases and J 6 bases, with 19 bases left between them. This CDR3 is 14 amino acids long. The CDR3 loop reads CASNDRGGWGEQYF. The CDR3 DNA reads as TGTGCCAGCAACGATAGAGGGGGTTGGGGCGAGCAGTACTTC.